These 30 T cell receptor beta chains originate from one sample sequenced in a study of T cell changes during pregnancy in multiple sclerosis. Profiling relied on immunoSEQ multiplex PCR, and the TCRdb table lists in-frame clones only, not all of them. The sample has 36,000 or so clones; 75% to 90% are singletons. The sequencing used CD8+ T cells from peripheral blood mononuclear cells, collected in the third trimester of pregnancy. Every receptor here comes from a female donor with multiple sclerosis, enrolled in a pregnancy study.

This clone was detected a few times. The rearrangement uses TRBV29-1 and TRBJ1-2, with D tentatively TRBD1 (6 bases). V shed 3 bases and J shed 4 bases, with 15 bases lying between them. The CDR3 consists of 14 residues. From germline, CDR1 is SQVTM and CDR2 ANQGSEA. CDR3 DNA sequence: TGCAGCGTTGATTGGAGACCAGGGGTCTATGGCTACACCTTC. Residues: CSVDWRPGVYGYTF.

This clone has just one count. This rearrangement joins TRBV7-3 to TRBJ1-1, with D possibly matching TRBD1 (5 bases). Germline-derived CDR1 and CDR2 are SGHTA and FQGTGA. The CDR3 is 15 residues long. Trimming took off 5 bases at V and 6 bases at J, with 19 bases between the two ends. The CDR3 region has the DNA TGTGCCAGCAGCCCCGCAGCGGGCAAGACAGCTGAAGCTTTCTTT. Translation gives CASSPAAGKTAEAFF.

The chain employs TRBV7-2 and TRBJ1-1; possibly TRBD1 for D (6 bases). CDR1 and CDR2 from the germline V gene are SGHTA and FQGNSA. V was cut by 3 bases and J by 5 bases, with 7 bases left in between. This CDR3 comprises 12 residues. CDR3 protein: CASSLGATEAFF. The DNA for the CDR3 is TGTGCCAGCAGCTTGGGGGCGACTGAAGCTTTCTTT.

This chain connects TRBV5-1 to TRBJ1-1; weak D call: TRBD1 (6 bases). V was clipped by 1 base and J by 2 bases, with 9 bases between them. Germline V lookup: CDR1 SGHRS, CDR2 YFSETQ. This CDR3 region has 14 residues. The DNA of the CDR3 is TGCGCCAGCAGCTTGACAGGGACCAACACTGAAGCTTTCTTT. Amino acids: CASSLTGTNTEAFF.

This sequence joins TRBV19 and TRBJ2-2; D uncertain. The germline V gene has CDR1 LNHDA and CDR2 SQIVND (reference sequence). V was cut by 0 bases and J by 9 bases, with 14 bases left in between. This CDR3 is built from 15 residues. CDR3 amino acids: CASSIEATTNRELFF. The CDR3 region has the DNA TGTGCCAGTAGTATAGAGGCAACAACGAACAGGGAGCTGTTTTTT.

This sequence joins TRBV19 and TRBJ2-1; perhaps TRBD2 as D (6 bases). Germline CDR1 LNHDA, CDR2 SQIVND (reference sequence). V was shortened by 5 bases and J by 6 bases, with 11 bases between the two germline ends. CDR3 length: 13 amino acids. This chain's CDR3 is CASSGFSGNEQFF. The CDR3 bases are TGTGCCAGTAGTGGTTTTAGCGGCAATGAGCAGTTCTTC.

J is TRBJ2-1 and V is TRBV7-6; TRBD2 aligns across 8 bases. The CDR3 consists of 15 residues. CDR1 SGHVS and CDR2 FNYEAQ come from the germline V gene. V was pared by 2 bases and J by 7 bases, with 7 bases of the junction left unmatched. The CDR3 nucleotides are TGTGCCAGCAGCTTACCGGGGGGGCTTAGTAATGAGCAGTTCTTC. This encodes CASSLPGGLSNEQFF.

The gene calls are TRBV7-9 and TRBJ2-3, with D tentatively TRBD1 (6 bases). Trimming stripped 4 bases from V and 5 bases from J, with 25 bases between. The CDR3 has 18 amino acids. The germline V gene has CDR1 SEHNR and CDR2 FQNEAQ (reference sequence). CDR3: CASSYSEWLGARGDTQYF. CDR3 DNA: TGTGCCAGCAGCTACTCGGAGTGGTTGGGGGCACGAGGAGATACGCAGTATTTT.

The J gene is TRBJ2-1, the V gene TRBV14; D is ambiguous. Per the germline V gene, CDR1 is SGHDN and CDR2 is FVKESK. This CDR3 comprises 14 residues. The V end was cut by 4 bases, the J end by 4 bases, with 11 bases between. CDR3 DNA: TGTGCCAGCAGCCCTGTATCACTTTACAATGAGCAGTTCTTC. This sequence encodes CASSPVSLYNEQFF.

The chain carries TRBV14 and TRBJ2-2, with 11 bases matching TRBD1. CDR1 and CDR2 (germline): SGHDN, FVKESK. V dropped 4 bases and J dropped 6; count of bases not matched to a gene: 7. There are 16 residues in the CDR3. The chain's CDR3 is CASSRTGGAYPGELFF. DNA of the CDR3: TGTGCCAGCAGCCGGACAGGGGGCGCTTACCCCGGGGAGCTGTTTTTT.

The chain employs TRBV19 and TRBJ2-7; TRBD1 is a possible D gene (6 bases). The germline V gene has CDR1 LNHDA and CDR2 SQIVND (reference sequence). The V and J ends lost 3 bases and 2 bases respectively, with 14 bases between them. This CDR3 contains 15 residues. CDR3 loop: CASSMFQQGPYEQYF. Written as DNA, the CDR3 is TGTGCCAGTAGTATGTTCCAACAGGGCCCCTACGAGCAGTACTTC.

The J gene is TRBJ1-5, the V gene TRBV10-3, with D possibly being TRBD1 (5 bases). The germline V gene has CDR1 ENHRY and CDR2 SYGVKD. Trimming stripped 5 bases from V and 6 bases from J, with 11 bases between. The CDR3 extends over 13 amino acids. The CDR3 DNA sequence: TGTGCCATCAGTCCAGGGAAGGGTCAGCCCCAGCATTTT. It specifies CAISPGKGQPQHF.

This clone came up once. The CDR3 sequence is CASSSEGLAGPTSTDTQYF. The CDR3 DNA follows: TGTGCCAGCAGCTCCGAGGGACTAGCGGGGCCCACTAGCACAGATACGCAGTATTTT. The chain is built from TRBV9 and TRBJ2-3; 13 positions match TRBD2. J was trimmed by 0 bases and V by 4 bases; bases with no gene match: 11. Germline CDR1 reads SGDLS; CDR2 reads YYNGEE. There are 19 residues in the CDR3.

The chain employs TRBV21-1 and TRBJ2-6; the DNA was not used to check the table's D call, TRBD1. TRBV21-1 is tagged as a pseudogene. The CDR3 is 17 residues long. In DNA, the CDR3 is TGTGCCAGCAGCAAAGCGGGGCATATTGGGGGGGCCAACGTCCTGACTTTC. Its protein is CASSKAGHIGGANVLTF.

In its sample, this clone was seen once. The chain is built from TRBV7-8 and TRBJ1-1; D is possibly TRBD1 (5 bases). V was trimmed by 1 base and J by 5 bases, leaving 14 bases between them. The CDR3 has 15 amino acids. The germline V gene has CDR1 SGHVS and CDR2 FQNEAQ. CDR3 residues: CASSLGDSRWTEAFF. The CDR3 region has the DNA TGTGCCAGCAGCTTAGGAGACAGTCGGTGGACTGAAGCTTTCTTT.

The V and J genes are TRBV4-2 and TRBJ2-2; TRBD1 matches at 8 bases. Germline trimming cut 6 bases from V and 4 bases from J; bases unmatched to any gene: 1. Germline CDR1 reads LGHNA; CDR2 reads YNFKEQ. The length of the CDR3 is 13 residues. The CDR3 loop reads CASSTGGTGELFF. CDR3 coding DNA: TGTGCCAGCAGTACAGGGGGCACCGGGGAGCTGTTTTTT.

The DNA for the CDR3 is TGTGCCAGCAGTTTGGGGACTAGCGAGCAGTACTTC. Translated: CASSLGTSEQYF. The J gene is TRBJ2-7, the V gene TRBV27, with 8 bases fitting TRBD2. V trimming: 3 bases; J trimming: 6 bases; junction bases outside the gene matches: 1. The CDR3 loop spans 12 amino acids. Germline lookup yields CDR1 MNHEY and CDR2 SMNVEV (reference sequence).

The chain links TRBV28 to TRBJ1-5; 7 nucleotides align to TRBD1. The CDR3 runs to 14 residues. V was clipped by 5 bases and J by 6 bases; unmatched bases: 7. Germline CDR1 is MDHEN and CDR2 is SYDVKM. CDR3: CASSLEGAGQPQHF. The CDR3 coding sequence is TGTGCCAGCAGTCTTGAGGGGGCCGGTCAGCCCCAGCATTTT. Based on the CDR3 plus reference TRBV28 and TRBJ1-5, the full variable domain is DVKVTQSSRYLVKRTGEKVFLECVQDMDHENMFWYRQDPGLGLRLIYFSYDVKMKEKGDIPEGYSVSREKKERFSLILESASTNQTSMYLCASSLEGAGQPQHFGDGTRLSIL.

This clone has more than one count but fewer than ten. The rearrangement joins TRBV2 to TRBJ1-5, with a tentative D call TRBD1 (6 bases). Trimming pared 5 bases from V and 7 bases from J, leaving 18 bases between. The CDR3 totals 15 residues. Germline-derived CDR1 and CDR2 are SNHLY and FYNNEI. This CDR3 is CASSHINGQIQPQHF. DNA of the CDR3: TGTGCCAGCAGTCACATTAATGGACAGATCCAGCCCCAGCATTTT. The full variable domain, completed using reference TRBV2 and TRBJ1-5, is EPEVTQTPSHQVTQMGQEVILRCVPISNHLYFYWYRQILGQKVEFLVSFYNNEISEKSEIFDDQFSVERPDGSNFTLKIRSTKLEDSAMYFCASSHINGQIQPQHFGDGTRLSIL.

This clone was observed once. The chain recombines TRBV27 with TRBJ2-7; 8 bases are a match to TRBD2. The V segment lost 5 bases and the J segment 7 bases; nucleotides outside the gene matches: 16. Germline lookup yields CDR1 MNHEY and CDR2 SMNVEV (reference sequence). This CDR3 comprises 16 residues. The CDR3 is CASSPSGIAGFYEQYF. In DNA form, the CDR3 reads TGTGCCAGCAGTCCATCCGGGATAGCGGGATTTTATGAGCAGTACTTC.

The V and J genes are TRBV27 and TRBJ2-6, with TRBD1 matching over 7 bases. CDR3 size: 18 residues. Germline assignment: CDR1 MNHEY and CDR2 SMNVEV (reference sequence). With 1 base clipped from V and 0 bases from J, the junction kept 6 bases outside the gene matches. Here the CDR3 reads CASSLFVGGLSGANVLTF. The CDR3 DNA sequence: TGTGCCAGCAGTTTATTCGTAGGGGGCCTCTCTGGGGCCAACGTCCTGACTTTC.

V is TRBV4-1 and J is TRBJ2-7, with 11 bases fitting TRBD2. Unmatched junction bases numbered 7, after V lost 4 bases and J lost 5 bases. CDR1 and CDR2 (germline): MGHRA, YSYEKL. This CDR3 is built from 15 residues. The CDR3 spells CASSLGTSGRDEQYF. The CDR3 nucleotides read TGCGCCAGCAGCCTTGGGACTAGCGGTAGGGACGAGCAGTACTTC.

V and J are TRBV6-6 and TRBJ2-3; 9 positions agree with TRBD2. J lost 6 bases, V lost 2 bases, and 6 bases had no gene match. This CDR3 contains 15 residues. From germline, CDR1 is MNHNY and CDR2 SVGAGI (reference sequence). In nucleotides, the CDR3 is TGTGCCAGCAGTTACGGCGCGGGGGGGCGTGATACGCAGTATTTT. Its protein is CASSYGAGGRDTQYF.

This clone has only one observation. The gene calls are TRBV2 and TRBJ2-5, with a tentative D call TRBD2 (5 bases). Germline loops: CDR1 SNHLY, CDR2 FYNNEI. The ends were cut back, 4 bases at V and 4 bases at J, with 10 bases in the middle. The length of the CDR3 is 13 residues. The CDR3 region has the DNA TGTGCCAGCAGTGTAGGGAGTGGAGAGACCCAGTACTTC. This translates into CASSVGSGETQYF. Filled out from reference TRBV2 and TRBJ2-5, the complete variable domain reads EPEVTQTPSHQVTQMGQEVILRCVPISNHLYFYWYRQILGQKVEFLVSFYNNEISEKSEIFDDQFSVERPDGSNFTLKIRSTKLEDSAMYFCASSVGSGETQYFGPGTRLLVL.

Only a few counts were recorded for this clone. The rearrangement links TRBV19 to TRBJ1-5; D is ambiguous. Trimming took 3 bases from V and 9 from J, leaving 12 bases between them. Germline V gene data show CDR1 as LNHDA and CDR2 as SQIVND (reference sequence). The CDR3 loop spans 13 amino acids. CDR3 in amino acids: CASSIGGGGPQHF. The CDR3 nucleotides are TGTGCCAGTAGTATTGGCGGAGGAGGGCCCCAGCATTTT. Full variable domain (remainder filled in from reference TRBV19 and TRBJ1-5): DGGITQSPKYLFRKEGQNVTLSCEQNLNHDAMYWYRQDPGQGLRLIYYSQIVNDFQKGDIAEGYSVSREKKESFPLTVTSAQKNPTAFYLCASSIGGGGPQHFGDGTRLSIL.

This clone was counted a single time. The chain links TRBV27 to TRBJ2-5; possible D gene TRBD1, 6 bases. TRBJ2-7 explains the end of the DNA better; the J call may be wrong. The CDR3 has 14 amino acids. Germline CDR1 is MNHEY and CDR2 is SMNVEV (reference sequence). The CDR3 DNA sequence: TGTGCCAGCAAACTAACAGGGACCTCCTACGAGCAGTACTTC. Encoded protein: CASKLTGTSYEQYF.

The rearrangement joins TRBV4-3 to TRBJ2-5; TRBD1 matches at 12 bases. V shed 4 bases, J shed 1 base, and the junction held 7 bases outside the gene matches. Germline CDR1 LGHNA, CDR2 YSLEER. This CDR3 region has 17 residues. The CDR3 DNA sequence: TGCGCCAGCAGCCCCCAGGGACAGGGGGCCCTCCAAGAGACCCAGTACTTC. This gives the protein CASSPQGQGALQETQYF.

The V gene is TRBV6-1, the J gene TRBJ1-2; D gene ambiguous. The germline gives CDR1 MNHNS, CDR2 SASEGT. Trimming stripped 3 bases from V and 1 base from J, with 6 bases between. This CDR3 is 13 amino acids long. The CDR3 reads CASSDFVNYGYTF. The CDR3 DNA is TGTGCCAGCAGTGACTTCGTTAACTATGGCTACACCTTC.

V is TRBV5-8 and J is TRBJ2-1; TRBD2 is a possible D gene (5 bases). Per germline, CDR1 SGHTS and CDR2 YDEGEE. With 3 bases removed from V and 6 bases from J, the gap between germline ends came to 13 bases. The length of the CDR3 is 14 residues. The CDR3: CASSSSIGVNEQFF. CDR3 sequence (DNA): TGTGCCAGCAGCTCTAGCATAGGAGTCAATGAGCAGTTCTTC.

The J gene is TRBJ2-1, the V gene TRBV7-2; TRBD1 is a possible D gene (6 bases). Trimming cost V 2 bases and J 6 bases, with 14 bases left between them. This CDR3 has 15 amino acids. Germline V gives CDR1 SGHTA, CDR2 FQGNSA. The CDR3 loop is CASSLSGLGGNEQFF. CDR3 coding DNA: TGTGCCAGCAGCTTATCTGGTCTAGGGGGCAATGAGCAGTTCTTC.